These 20 T cell receptor beta chains were sequenced from one sample in a study of early T cells in non-severe SARS-CoV-2 infection listed by TCRdb under 2021. Receptor amplification or capture employed 5' RACE. These reads were obtained on a NextSeq 500. Clones were called with MiXCR by TCRdb after fastp trimmed the public reads at Q25, and only in-frame beta chains were retained. Merged by CDR3 protein, the rows form single entries marked with the most common genes and DNA. The sample yields roughly 60,000 distinct CDR3 sequences; about 8.4% were counted once. About 3.7% of the sample is in the top ten clones. Sequenced input: whole blood. The receptors were gathered from an adult who was a healthcare worker with PCR-confirmed SARS-CoV-2 infection or an uninfected control (not recorded which).

In its sample, this clonotype was seen many times. The V gene is TRBV28, the J gene TRBJ2-2; D gene uncertain. Between the trimmed V and J ends, which lost 3 bases and 6 bases, there was a span of 17 bases. This CDR3 spans 16 amino acids. CDR1 and CDR2 (germline): MDHEN, SYDVKM. CDR3 amino acids: CASSFPAARPSGELFF. Here the CDR3 DNA reads TGTGCCAGCAGTTTCCCCGCGGCCCGACCCTCCGGGGAGCTGTTTTTT.

The chain employs TRBV28 and TRBJ2-5; 9 nucleotides line up with TRBD2. The CDR3 runs to 15 residues. With V trimmed by 6 bases and J by 8 bases, 13 bases remained unmatched. CDR1 is MDHEN and CDR2 is SYDVKM in the germline V gene. Here the CDR3 reads CASRILTSGPSTQYF. The CDR3 nucleotides read TGTGCCAGCAGGATCCTGACTAGCGGCCCGAGTACCCAGTACTTC.

This clonotype was counted between two and nine times. The chain is built from TRBV11-1 and TRBJ2-7, with a tentative D call TRBD1 (6 bases). V lost 3 bases and J lost 0, with 12 bases in between. CDR3 length: 15 amino acids. Germline V gene data show CDR1 as SGHAT and CDR2 as FQDESV (reference sequence). The CDR3 sequence: CASSLGAGVSYEQYF. CDR3 DNA sequence: TGTGCCAGCAGCTTGGGGGCGGGCGTCTCCTACGAGCAGTACTTC.

This clonotype occurred many times. V gene TRBV20-1 combines with J gene TRBJ2-1, with 10 bases aligning to TRBD2. Germline values: CDR1 DFQATT, CDR2 SNEGSKA (reference sequence). This CDR3 region has 15 residues. The junction had 8 bases not matched to a gene; V was cut back by 5 bases and J by 4 bases. The CDR3 DNA reads TGCAGTGCTCCTCCTATAGCGGGAGGTTACAATGAGCAGTTCTTC. It is translated as CSAPPIAGGYNEQFF.

This clonotype has a handful of counts. The rearrangement links TRBV28 to TRBJ1-5; TRBD1 aligns across 7 bases. The germline gives CDR1 MDHEN, CDR2 SYDVKM. Trimming at V came to 1 base and at J to 11 bases, leaving 8 bases not matched to a gene. The length of the CDR3 is 14 residues. The CDR3 sequence: CASSLFSRQGTQHF. The CDR3 coding sequence is TGTGCCAGCAGTTTATTTTCCCGACAGGGCACCCAGCATTTT.

The chain is built from TRBV29-1 and TRBJ2-7; 10 positions match TRBD1. The ends lost 7 bases at V and 6 bases at J; junction bases unmatched: 3. CDR1 and CDR2 from the germline V gene are SQVTM and ANQGSEA. The CDR3 runs 11 residues. The CDR3 loop reads CSARDRGEQYF. Written as DNA, the CDR3 is TGCAGCGCCCGGGACAGGGGCGAGCAGTACTTC.

This clonotype was counted at least ten times. The chain carries TRBV27 and TRBJ2-3; 9 positions match TRBD1. The CDR3 sequence is 16 residues long. The V and J ends lost 6 bases and 2 bases, in that order; junction bases with no gene match: 9. Germline assignment: CDR1 MNHEY and CDR2 SMNVEV (reference sequence). The CDR3 loop is CASRLNRGRYTDTQYF. Written as DNA, the CDR3 is TGTGCCAGCAGGCTGAACAGGGGGCGTTACACAGATACGCAGTATTTT.

This chain links TRBV20-1 with TRBJ2-7; D is possibly TRBD1 or TRBD2 (5 bases each). V was clipped by 0 bases and J by 3 bases, with 18 bases between them. CDR3 length: 16 amino acids. Germline assignment: CDR1 DFQATT and CDR2 SNEGSKA (reference sequence). The CDR3 sequence is CSARDHGGETIYEQYF. The DNA of the CDR3 is TGCAGTGCTAGAGATCATGGGGGAGAGACGATCTACGAGCAGTACTTC.

This clonotype occurred a few times. CDR3 in DNA: TGTGCCAGTAGCGTCCAGAGCATTCAGTACTTC. This translates into CASSVQSIQYF. The V and J genes are TRBV19 and TRBJ2-4; no firm D call. There are 11 residues in the CDR3. V was clipped by 6 bases and J by 9 bases, with 9 bases between them. CDR1 LNHDA and CDR2 SQIVND come from the germline V gene (reference sequence).

This clonotype was counted many times. This chain uses TRBV5-1 with TRBJ1-1, with TRBD1 matching over 7 bases. The CDR3 has 13 residues. Trimming cost V 4 bases and J 8 bases; bases outside gene matches: 8. Per germline, CDR1 SGHRS and CDR2 YFSETQ. The CDR3 sequence is CASSPIQGYEAFF. The CDR3 region has the DNA TGCGCCAGCAGCCCAATACAGGGGTACGAAGCTTTCTTT.

V is TRBV5-1 and J is TRBJ1-3, with 7 nucleotides matching TRBD1. Germline V gene lookup returns CDR1 SGHRS and CDR2 YFSETQ. This CDR3 is 15 amino acids long. V lost 5 bases, J lost 0 bases, and 5 bases stayed unmatched. The DNA of the CDR3 is TGCGCCAGCAGTTCCGACAGGGTCTCTGGAAACACCATATATTTT. Protein: CASSSDRVSGNTIYF.

This clonotype came up many times. This chain links TRBV5-1 with TRBJ2-7; D unclear. The CDR3 runs to 12 residues. Germline V gene data show CDR1 as SGHRS and CDR2 as YFSETQ. Trimming removed 0 bases from V and 7 bases from J, with 8 bases in between. Here the CDR3 DNA reads TGCGCCAGCAGCTTGGCCTCGAGGGAGCAGTACTTC. It encodes CASSLASREQYF. The full variable domain, completed using reference TRBV5-1 and TRBJ2-7, is KAGVTQTPRYLIKTRGQQVTLSCSPISGHRSVSWYQQTPGQGLQFLFEYFSETQRNKGNFPGRFSGRQFSNSRSEMNVSTLELGDSALYLCASSLASREQYFGPGTRLTVT.

This clonotype has more than one count but fewer than ten. The rearrangement uses TRBV20-1 and TRBJ2-5, with 12 bases lining up with TRBD2. Per the germline V gene, CDR1 is DFQATT and CDR2 is SNEGSKA (reference sequence). The CDR3 covers 15 residues. Germline trimming cut 1 base from V and 2 bases from J; bases unmatched to any gene: 2. In DNA form, the CDR3 reads TGCAGTGCTAGAGCCGGGACTAGCGGGCAAGAGACCCAGTACTTC. It translates to CSARAGTSGQETQYF.

This clonotype occurred many times. The chain links TRBV6-5 to TRBJ2-3; 8 bases map to TRBD2. Trimming took 4 bases from V and 1 from J; bases not matched to a gene: 4. CDR3 size: 15 residues. CDR1 and CDR2 (germline): MNHEY, SVGAGI. The CDR3 loop is CASSFLTSGTDTQYF. As DNA, the CDR3 is TGTGCCAGCAGTTTCTTGACTAGCGGCACAGATACGCAGTATTTT.

The sample holds many counts of this clonotype. V gene TRBV4-1 combines with J gene TRBJ2-5; no clear D gene. This CDR3 has 13 amino acids. Germline lookup yields CDR1 MGHRA and CDR2 YSYEKL. V shed 2 bases and J shed 0 bases, with 4 bases lying between them. The CDR3 DNA sequence: TGCGCCAGCAGCCAATTCCACCAAGAGACCCAGTACTTC. It translates to CASSQFHQETQYF.

The V call is TRBV21-1, the J call TRBJ1-3; the tabulated D call, TRBD1, remains unverified against the DNA. TRBV21-1 is classified as a pseudogene. The CDR3 extends over 18 amino acids. The CDR3 bases are TGTGCCAGCAGAAAACCGGGACGCCGGGGGAGCTCTGGAAACACCATATATTTT. This codes for CASRKPGRRGSSGNTIYF.

This clonotype was counted ten times or more. The V and J genes are TRBV7-8 and TRBJ2-1; the D is unclear. The CDR3 runs to 14 residues. V lost 1 base, J lost 7 bases, and 11 bases lay in between. The germline V gene encodes CDR1 SGHVS and CDR2 FQNEAQ. The CDR3: CASSLGVGANEQFF. The CDR3 DNA is TGTGCCAGCAGCTTAGGGGTAGGAGCAAATGAGCAGTTCTTC.

This clonotype has ten or more counts. The chain links TRBV7-3 to TRBJ2-7; no clear D. Trimming took off 5 bases at V and 0 bases at J, with 14 bases between the two ends. The V gene's germline CDR1 is SGHTA and CDR2 FQGTGA. The CDR3 consists of 15 residues. The DNA for the CDR3 is TGTGCCAGCAGCCGATCGACTGGATCCTCCTACGAGCAGTACTTC. The encoded protein is CASSRSTGSSYEQYF.

The rearrangement uses TRBV28 and TRBJ2-2; D might be TRBD1 or TRBD2, each matching 5 bases. From germline, CDR1 is MDHEN and CDR2 SYDVKM. There are 13 residues in the CDR3. V was trimmed by 6 bases and J by 3 bases, leaving 8 bases between them. The CDR3 here is CASRRDHTGELFF. DNA of the CDR3: TGTGCCAGCAGAAGGGACCACACCGGGGAGCTGTTTTTT.

V usage is TRBV28 and J usage is TRBJ2-7, with 9 bases identical to TRBD1. The germline V gene encodes CDR1 MDHEN and CDR2 SYDVKM. The V and J ends lost 4 bases and 3 bases, in that order; junction bases with no gene match: 13. CDR3 length: 17 amino acids. The CDR3 sequence is CASSSTGQGISNYEQYF. The CDR3 DNA sequence: TGTGCCAGCAGTTCCACGGGACAGGGTATATCTAACTACGAGCAGTACTTC.